These 32 T cell receptor beta chains originate from one sample sequenced in a study of cytomegalovirus exposure and HLA in healthy donors. PCR employed 60 Vbeta and 13 Jbeta primers. This table comes from immunoSEQ multiplex PCR, and its TCRdb copy is limited to in-frame clones, with some not included. The profile shows about 200,000 clones, about 76% of them singletons. Sequenced: PBMCs. The receptors shown here come from a woman between 45 and 65 years old in good health and CMV-seronegative.

The chain recombines TRBV6-1 with TRBJ1-3, with D unclear. V lost 4 bases to trimming and J lost 0 bases, with 13 bases between them. CDR3 length: 16 residues. Germline CDR1 and CDR2: MNHNS and SASEGT. The CDR3 DNA follows: TGTGCCAGCAGTGTATTACAGACGGCCTCTGGAAACACCATATATTTT. Its translation: CASSVLQTASGNTIYF.

The V and J genes are TRBV6-1 and TRBJ1-6, with TRBD1 identical over 7 bases. V lost 5 bases and J lost 7; bases outside the gene matches: 2. The CDR3 has 13 amino acids. Per germline, CDR1 MNHNS and CDR2 SASEGT. CDR3 in amino acids: CASSTGVNSPLHF. CDR3 DNA sequence: TGTGCCAGCAGTACAGGGGTAAATTCACCCCTCCACTTT.

In DNA form, the CDR3 reads TGTGCCAGCAGGCCCTTCCTCCAGGGGGATCCTAACTATGGCTACACCTTC. Translated, it gives CASRPFLQGDPNYGYTF. The rearrangement uses TRBV27 and TRBJ1-2; 7 bases align to TRBD1. J lost 0 bases, V lost 6 bases, and 13 bases had no gene match. CDR1 is MNHEY and CDR2 is SMNVEV in the germline V gene (reference sequence). CDR3 length: 17 residues.

The sample holds a few counts of this clone. The gene calls are TRBV4-2 and TRBJ1-4; TRBD1 matches at 8 bases. Germline-derived CDR1 and CDR2 are LGHNA and YNFKEQ. Trimming took 0 bases from V and 7 from J; bases not matched to a gene: 4. The CDR3 is 15 residues long. In nucleotides, the CDR3 is TGTGCCAGCAGCCAAGATCAGGGGGCGGCTGAAAAACTGTTTTTT. It is translated as CASSQDQGAAEKLFF.

The rearrangement uses TRBV18 and TRBJ2-1; 11 nucleotides match TRBD2. V was clipped by 2 bases and J by 4 bases; unmatched bases: 4. The CDR3 loop spans 16 amino acids. Germline CDR1 is KGHSH and CDR2 is LQKENI. The CDR3 sequence: CASSPGRLAGYNEQFF. The CDR3 coding sequence is TGTGCCAGCTCACCAGGCAGACTAGCGGGATACAATGAGCAGTTCTTC.

The chain carries TRBV7-3 and TRBJ2-5, with 10 bases identical to TRBD2. The DNA end lines up better with TRBJ2-7; the J call may be wrong. Germline assignment: CDR1 SGHTA and CDR2 FQGTGA. The CDR3 spans 13 residues. DNA for the CDR3: TGTGCCAGCAGCTTACTAGCGGGGGTCGAGCAGTACTTC. Translating it yields CASSLLAGVEQYF.

This clone was recorded once. The CDR3 reads CASSLESRETQYF. The CDR3 nucleotides read TGTGCCAGCAGCTTAGAGTCTCGGGAGACCCAGTACTTC. The V gene is TRBV7-2, the J gene TRBJ2-5; D ambiguous. The germline V gene has CDR1 SGHTA and CDR2 FQGNSA. Trimming stripped 1 base from V and 5 bases from J, with 8 bases between. The CDR3 is made up of 13 amino acids.

The J gene is TRBJ1-5, the V gene TRBV6-1, with a weak D call TRBD1 (5 bases). V was cut by 4 bases and J by 2 bases, with 18 bases left in between. There are 17 residues in the CDR3. Looked up from germline, CDR1 is MNHNS and CDR2 is SASEGT. The CDR3 DNA follows: TGTGCCAGCAGTGGGTGGGAGGGGCCGGTCGGCAATCAGCCCCAGCATTTT. Its translation: CASSGWEGPVGNQPQHF.

This clone was seen a single time. The genes are TRBV11-3 and TRBJ2-3, with TRBD2 identical over 9 bases. In germline, CDR1 is SGHNT, CDR2 YENEEA. The CDR3 runs 17 residues. V shed 1 base, J shed 5 bases, and the junction held 10 bases outside the gene matches. CDR3 bases: TGTGCCAGCAGCTTAGGTGGTAGCGGGGGCCCCGGAGATACGCAGTATTTT. Its translation is CASSLGGSGGPGDTQYF.

This clone has only one observation. CDR3 in amino acids: CASSQERRVAQPQHF. In DNA, the CDR3 is TGCGCCAGCAGCCAAGAACGGAGGGTGGCTCAGCCCCAGCATTTT. The genes are TRBV4-3 and TRBJ1-5; D gene ambiguous. The V and J ends lost 0 bases and 6 bases respectively, with 12 bases between them. The CDR3 totals 15 residues. Germline V gene lookup returns CDR1 LGHNA and CDR2 YSLEER.

The chain combines TRBV4-3 with TRBJ2-5; 7 positions match TRBD1. CDR1 LGHNA and CDR2 YSLEER come from the germline V gene. The CDR3 totals 15 residues. The V segment lost 4 bases and the J segment 2 bases; nucleotides outside the gene matches: 7. DNA for the CDR3: TGCGCCAGCAGCCTCCGCAGGACAGGACAAGAGACCCAGTACTTC. It yields the protein CASSLRRTGQETQYF.

In its sample, this clone was seen many times. The V and J genes are TRBV6-1 and TRBJ1-2; D is perhaps TRBD1 (5 bases). V was cut by 2 bases and J by 5 bases, with 15 bases left in between. This CDR3 is 15 amino acids long. Germline-derived CDR1 and CDR2 are MNHNS and SASEGT. This CDR3 reads CASSERAEGWYGYTF. The CDR3 nucleotides read TGTGCCAGCAGTGAAAGGGCGGAGGGGTGGTATGGCTACACCTTC.

The rearrangement links TRBV9 to TRBJ1-3; D might be TRBD1 (6 bases). Germline CDR1 is SGDLS and CDR2 is YYNGEE. V gave up 2 bases and J gave up 0 bases, with 12 bases separating them. CDR3 length: 16 residues. CDR3 sequence reads: CASSVSDSVSGNTIYF. DNA for the CDR3: TGTGCCAGCAGCGTCTCGGACAGCGTCTCTGGAAACACCATATATTTT.

The chain has TRBV7-2 and TRBJ2-2, with 8 bases identical to TRBD2. V dropped 4 bases and J dropped 8; count of bases not matched to a gene: 9. This CDR3 region has 15 residues. The germline gives CDR1 SGHTA, CDR2 FQGNSA. CDR3 in DNA: TGTGCCAGCAGCTCCCCCCTGGGACTAGGGGGGGAGCTGTTTTTT. Translation gives CASSSPLGLGGELFF.

J is TRBJ1-6 and V is TRBV7-3; 11 nucleotides align to TRBD1. V dropped 2 bases and J dropped 10; count of bases not matched to a gene: 4. This CDR3 has 15 residues. Germline-derived CDR1 and CDR2 are SGHTA and FQGTGA. CDR3 in amino acids: CASSLGQGARSPLHF. The CDR3 nucleotides read TGTGCCAGCAGCTTAGGACAGGGGGCGCGATCACCCCTCCACTTT. Variable domain in full (rest from reference TRBV7-3 and TRBJ1-6): GAGVSQTPSNKVTEKGKYVELRCDPISGHTALYWYRQSLGQGPEFLIYFQGTGAADDSGLPNDRFFAVRPEGSVSTLKIQRTERGDSAVYLCASSLGQGARSPLHFGNGTRLTVT.

V usage is TRBV9 and J usage is TRBJ2-5; 7 nucleotides agree with TRBD1. CDR1 is SGDLS, CDR2 YYNGEE, per germline. CDR3 length: 15 residues. The V and J ends lost 3 bases and 3 bases, in that order; junction bases with no gene match: 8. CDR3 DNA sequence: TGTGCCAGCAGCGCGTATCCAGGGGGAGAAGAGACCCAGTACTTC. Protein: CASSAYPGGEETQYF.

The V and J genes are TRBV10-1 and TRBJ2-1, with D tentatively TRBD2 (5 bases). The V and J ends lost 4 bases and 4 bases respectively, with 14 bases between them. The V gene's germline CDR1 is WNHNN and CDR2 SYGVQD (reference sequence). CDR3 length: 15 residues. Written as DNA, the CDR3 is TGCGCCAGCAGTGTTGGACTCCAAAAATACAATGAGCAGTTCTTC. Its translation is CASSVGLQKYNEQFF.

The CDR3 is CASSESRDIGYTF. The CDR3 nucleotides are TGTGCCAGCAGTGAAAGTAGGGACATCGGCTACACCTTC. The gene calls are TRBV6-1 and TRBJ1-2; TRBD1 is a possible D gene (6 bases). The V end lost 2 bases, the J end lost 8 bases, and 12 bases lay between the germline ends. The germline CDR1 and CDR2 sequences are MNHNS and SASEGT. The CDR3 length is 13 residues.

A single count supports this clone. The rearrangement uses TRBV19 and TRBJ2-3; TRBD1 matches 10 bases. Germline CDR1 reads LNHDA; CDR2 reads SQIVND (reference sequence). This CDR3 has 14 amino acids. V was clipped by 5 bases and J by 6 bases; unmatched bases: 5. The CDR3 DNA follows: TGTGCCAGTAGTCGGACAGGGGGGACCGATACGCAGTATTTT. This encodes CASSRTGGTDTQYF.

The chain joins TRBV5-4 to TRBJ1-3, with D tentatively TRBD1 (5 bases). Germline V CDR1 and CDR2: SGHNT, YYREEE (reference sequence). There are 13 residues in the CDR3. The V and J ends lost 4 bases and 8 bases respectively, with 13 bases between them. The CDR3: CASSTAGKDTIYF. DNA for the CDR3: TGTGCCAGCAGCACCGCAGGGAAGGACACCATATATTTT.

The rearrangement uses TRBV7-8 and TRBJ2-2, with TRBD1 matching over 7 bases. This CDR3 has 16 amino acids. With V trimmed by 0 bases and J by 5 bases, 6 bases remained unmatched. Germline CDR1 reads SGHVS; CDR2 reads FQNEAQ. The CDR3 sequence: CASSLAQGRGTGELFF. CDR3 sequence (DNA): TGTGCCAGCAGCTTAGCGCAAGGCAGGGGGACCGGGGAGCTGTTTTTT.

The chain recombines TRBV7-2 with TRBJ2-7, with 9 bases fitting TRBD1. J was trimmed by 2 bases and V by 5 bases; bases with no gene match: 16. Germline V gene sequence: CDR1 SGHTA, CDR2 FQGNSA. The CDR3 covers 18 residues. CDR3 nucleotides: TGTGCCAGCAGCCAACGTATGCAATCCGGGACAGGGACCTACGAGCAGTACTTC. Translating gives CASSQRMQSGTGTYEQYF.

Only one count was recorded for this clone. The chain carries TRBV4-3 and TRBJ2-5; 8 positions agree with TRBD2. The DNA matches TRBJ2-7 better at its end, which makes the J call doubtful. The CDR3 covers 21 residues. CDR1 and CDR2 from the germline V gene are LGHNA and YSLEER. As DNA, the CDR3 is TGCGCCAGCAGCCAAGATCTTGTTGGGACGGGGGGGATACGCTCCCACTACGAGCAGTACTTC. It translates to CASSQDLVGTGGIRSHYEQYF.

This clone came up once. The chain carries TRBV7-2 and TRBJ2-3, with 8 bases matching TRBD2. CDR1 is SGHTA and CDR2 is FQGNSA in the germline V gene. J gave up 3 bases and V 6 bases, and 11 bases lay outside the gene matches. The length of the CDR3 is 16 residues. DNA of the CDR3: TGTGCCAGCAGGGGGGGACTAGGGGACACTACAGATACGCAGTATTTT. Protein: CASRGGLGDTTDTQYF. The complete variable domain, with remaining parts taken from reference TRBV7-2 and TRBJ2-3, reads GAGVSQSPSNKVTEKGKDVELRCDPISGHTALYWYRQSLGQGLEFLIYFQGNSAPDKSGLPSDRFSAERTGGSVSTLTIQRTQQEDSAVYLCASRGGLGDTTDTQYFGPGTRLTVL.

The chain has TRBV14 and TRBJ2-3, with 10 bases aligning to TRBD1. V shed 4 bases and J 1 base; nucleotides not matched to a gene: 2. Germline CDR1 is SGHDN and CDR2 is FVKESK. CDR3 size: 15 residues. DNA for the CDR3: TGTGCCAGCAGCCGTGGGACAGGGGGCACAGATACGCAGTATTTT. As protein: CASSRGTGGTDTQYF.

V and J are TRBV14 and TRBJ2-5, with a possible D match to TRBD2 (6 bases). The V end was cut by 4 bases, the J end by 0 bases, with 12 bases between. CDR1 and CDR2 from the germline V gene are SGHDN and FVKESK. This CDR3 has 15 residues. CDR3 sequence reads: CASSPRDWYQETQYF. The DNA of the CDR3 is TGTGCCAGCAGCCCCCGGGACTGGTACCAAGAGACCCAGTACTTC.

The V gene is TRBV7-9, the J gene TRBJ1-3, with 7 nucleotides matching TRBD1. There are 15 residues in the CDR3. Unmatched junction bases numbered 4, after V lost 3 bases and J lost 2 bases. Germline V CDR1 and CDR2: SEHNR, FQNEAQ (reference sequence). In DNA form, the CDR3 reads TGTGCCAGCAGCTTGACAGGGTTGACTGGAAACACCATATATTTT. Residues: CASSLTGLTGNTIYF.

A few counts support this clone. The V call is TRBV2, the J call TRBJ2-1, with D possibly matching TRBD1 (6 bases). In germline, CDR1 is SNHLY, CDR2 FYNNEI. The germline V and J ends were trimmed by 6 bases and 0 bases, with 18 bases remaining between them. This CDR3 is built from 17 residues. CDR3 bases: TGTGCCAGCAGCGAACGGACAGCCCTGAGCTCCTACAATGAGCAGTTCTTC. It translates to CASSERTALSSYNEQFF.

The chain employs TRBV10-3 and TRBJ2-3; D perhaps matches TRBD2 (6 bases). The length of the CDR3 is 15 residues. V was trimmed by 0 bases and J by 1 base, leaving 8 bases between them. CDR1 is ENHRY and CDR2 is SYGVKD in the germline V gene. The CDR3: CAISESGGGTDTQYF. The CDR3 bases are TGTGCCATCAGTGAGTCCGGAGGGGGCACAGATACGCAGTATTTT.

This rearrangement joins TRBV29-1 to TRBJ1-5; 7 bases are a match to TRBD1. CDR1 is SQVTM, CDR2 ANQGSEA, per germline. J gave up 5 bases and V 5 bases, and 6 bases lay outside the gene matches. The CDR3 spans 13 residues. DNA for the CDR3: TGCAGCGTTACACAGGGGTCGGATCAGCCCCAGCATTTT. This gives the protein CSVTQGSDQPQHF.

The chain employs TRBV18 and TRBJ2-1; 7 bases map to TRBD2. The CDR3 loop spans 16 amino acids. V lost 5 bases to trimming and J lost 4 bases; unmatched junction nucleotides: 11. Germline V gene sequence: CDR1 KGHSH, CDR2 LQKENI. The CDR3 sequence is CASSSRRGVQYNEQFF. In nucleotides, the CDR3 is TGTGCCAGCTCATCGCGTCGGGGGGTTCAGTACAATGAGCAGTTCTTC.

V and J are TRBV19 and TRBJ2-2; D is ambiguous. Germline V gene lookup returns CDR1 LNHDA and CDR2 SQIVND (reference sequence). The CDR3 runs to 16 residues. The germline V and J ends were trimmed by 1 base and 4 bases, with 13 bases remaining between them. CDR3 sequence (DNA): TGTGCCAGTAGTATAGGGGCCCGCACGACCACCGGGGAGCTGTTTTTT. It is translated as CASSIGARTTTGELFF.